This paragraph reports one TCR beta chain. What antigen it recognizes has not been identified. Per-base qualities were not stored, and no clone one base away is much larger. The CDR1 and CDR2 encoded by the germline V gene (reference sequence) are GTSNPN and SVGIG. Taken from cysteine to phenylalanine, the CDR3 has 13 residues. Of the read, only the CDR3 DNA is kept; its 39 bases are in frame from base 1. The V end loses 1 base and the J end loses 7 bases, and a stretch of 11 bases separates them. This sample is part of a study of shared clonotypes between healthy human individuals (dated by TCRdb to the early 2020s). Notes on the research overall: Two women and a few men aged 18 to 49 years were included in the cohort. For each donor, CD4 naive and CD4 memory were each run on three plates, CD8 naive on two plates, and CD8 memory on one plate. To estimate repertoire size and how much clonotype sharing occurs between individuals, the study deeply sequenced the blood TCR repertoires of five healthy adults. To increase sequencing depth and limit assay-specific biases, different laboratories used diverse techniques to prepare libraries and sequence TCR repertoires. Each donor's leukapheresis produced roughly between roughly 0.94 and 9.5 billion PBMCs. Broad study findings and their caveats: Pairwise subsampling indicated that sequencing depth was expected to affect the degree of clonotype sharing among donors. Approximately 5% of naive CD4, 3% to 4% of naive CD8, about 2.5% of memory CD4, and 0.4% of memory CD8 clonotypes were shared across a few donors. Even with the large sequencing depth, rarefaction of the sorted-subset datasets indicated that sequencing was incomplete. The small number of donors limited the genetic and exposure-history diversity represented. Naive subsets generally had larger estimated clonotype richness than memory subsets did. Only blood was sampled, and tissue TCR repertoires likely differ from those in blood. Clonotypes shared by all four sorted-subset donors showed higher generation probabilities than non-shared clonotypes.

Using the deep immunoSEQ assay, TCR CDR3 regions were amplified from genomic DNA by multiplex PCR. Genomic DNA extracted from each cell subset was distributed evenly over all wells of several immunoSEQ 96-well plates, and each plate served as one replicate. For sorted subsets, 200 to 250 ng of genomic DNA, equivalent to roughly 33,000 T cell genomes, went into each replicate PCR. Purified libraries were measured with a Qubit 3.0 fluorometer, size-checked on a Bioanalyzer 2100, and measured again with the KAPA Library Quantification kit. Each immunoSEQ 96-well plate was sequenced on its own single-read 150-cycle Illumina NextSeq 550 flow cell. The study's own analysis went as follows. Because the immunoSEQ output held only junctional sequences and lacked quality scores, the filtering could not match the filtering applied to full-length reads. To assign V/J genes and CDR3, sequences were annotated against IMGT germline references using PyIR, a Python wrapper for IgBLAST v1.9. Any read was removed if the V/J assignment was weak (E-value above 1e-6), the CDR3 was missing, or the read contained stop codons, out-of-frame junctions, or ambiguous translated residues. V3J clonotypes were defined by identical inferred V gene, J gene, and CDR3 amino acid sequence. To compute the percentage overlap between repertoires, the number of shared unique clonotypes was divided by the size of the smaller repertoire. Three approaches were used to assess repertoire richness: RTK rarefaction, the Chao1 estimator, and Recon v2.1 estimates of unobserved clonotypes. Generation probabilities were computed with OLGA for all TCRbeta clonotypes obtained by the gDNA method from four donors. TCRdb re-hosts the immuneACCESS table, in-frame sequences only. Its copies lack some clones; in the studies checked, an unresolved V gene accounts for under half of them, and the cause for the rest is not known. The D gene and trimming were derived from the DNA, and the V and J assignments and clone size from that table. Across this sample there are some 1 million clones, with roughly 80% seen only once. The ten largest clones represent approximately 1.5% of the sample.

The donors were healthy, HIV-negative adults with no recently reported acute infections or vaccinations. Every donor was a Caucasian adult residing in Nashville, Tennessee, USA. CD4+ T cells were enriched by magnetic negative selection, after which naive cells were positively selected on CD45RA and the negative fraction was taken as the memory subset. Blood was obtained by leukapheresis, after which PBMCs were separated by Ficoll-Histopaque density gradient centrifugation and cryopreserved in liquid nitrogen vapor phase. Analytical flow cytometry was used to check the purity and quantity of every magnetically sorted T cell population. Genomic DNA was isolated from every sorted fraction and measured by UV absorbance on a Nanodrop 2000c.

Recombination linked TRBV30 to TRBJ2-1; matching of 7 bases hints at TRBD1 as the D gene. The sequence was collected from a man between 18 and 35 years old in good health. Sequenced: memory CD4+ T cells sorted from blood. The cell subset or site label here, explained by the study, means: CD45RA-negative fraction. The CDR3 reads as follows: CAWSEQGRNEQFF. The sequenced DNA is TGTGCCTGGAGTGAACAGGGGAGGAATGAGCAGTTCTTC.